The 5 T cell receptor beta chains given below trace back to one sample, sequenced in a study of T cell responses to AZD1222 COVID-19 vaccine. Sequencing was performed with immunoSEQ multiplex PCR; in TCRdb, only in-frame clones are kept and a portion is missing. The data hold approximately 110,000 clones, with around 96% observed a single time. The starting material was peripheral blood, obtained on day 0 of AZD1222 vaccination. All receptors derive from an adult in good health.

Turning to this clone: The DNA is left out, because the CDR3 cannot be placed on it with certainty; the CDR3 is given as TCRdb lists it. This rearrangement joins TRBV27 to TRBJ1-2. The CDR3 has 15 residues if both end residues are counted. From germline, CDR1 is MNHEY and CDR2 SMNVEV (reference sequence). CDR3 loop: CASSFLADSYYGYTF.

CDR3 sequence: CASRDTGGTDYGYTF. CDR3 coding DNA: TGTGCCAGCAGGGACACGGGGGGTACGGACTATGGCTACACCTTC. The rearrangement joins TRBV6-5 to TRBJ1-2; weak D call: TRBD1 (5 bases). V was shortened by 6 bases and J by 3 bases, with 17 bases between the two germline ends. This CDR3 has 15 residues. CDR1 and CDR2 from the germline V gene are MNHEY and SVGAGI.

This chain connects TRBV7-3 to TRBJ2-3; 9 bases match TRBD2. Trimming cost V 3 bases and J 1 base; bases outside gene matches: 5. There are 16 residues in the CDR3. Germline V CDR1 and CDR2: SGHTA, FQGTGA. The CDR3 region has the DNA TGTGCCAGCAGCTTGGGCGCTAGCGGGGGCACAGATACGCAGTATTTT. Protein sequence: CASSLGASGGTDTQYF.

V and J are TRBV11-2 and TRBJ2-3; 7 bases map to TRBD2. The CDR3 length is 16 residues. Germline trimming cut 5 bases from V and 5 bases from J; bases unmatched to any gene: 13. CDR1 and CDR2 (germline): SGHAT, FQNNGV. The CDR3 nucleotides are TGTGCCAGCAGCGGATCCGGGGGAGGGGTTGGAGATACGCAGTATTTT. Amino acid sequence: CASSGSGGGVGDTQYF.

This clone has just one count. This rearrangement joins TRBV27 to TRBJ1-6, with D maybe TRBD1 (5 bases). The V end was cut by 5 bases, the J end by 7 bases, with 12 bases between. CDR3 length: 14 amino acids. CDR1 MNHEY and CDR2 SMNVEV come from the germline V gene (reference sequence). In nucleotides, the CDR3 is TGTGCCAGCAGTGCGGGACGGGCAAATTCACCCCTCCACTTT. Amino acids: CASSAGRANSPLHF.